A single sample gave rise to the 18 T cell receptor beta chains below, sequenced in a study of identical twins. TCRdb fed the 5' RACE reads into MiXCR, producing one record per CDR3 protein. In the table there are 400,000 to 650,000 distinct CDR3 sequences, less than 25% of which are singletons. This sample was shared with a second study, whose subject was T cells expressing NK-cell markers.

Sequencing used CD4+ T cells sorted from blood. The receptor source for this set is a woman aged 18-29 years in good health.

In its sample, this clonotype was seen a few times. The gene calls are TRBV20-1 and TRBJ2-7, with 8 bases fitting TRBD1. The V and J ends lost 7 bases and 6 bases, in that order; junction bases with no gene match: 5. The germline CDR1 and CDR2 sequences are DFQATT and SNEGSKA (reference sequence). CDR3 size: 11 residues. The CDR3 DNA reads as TGCAGTGGTACAGGGGGACTCGAGCAGTACTTC. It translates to CSGTGGLEQYF.

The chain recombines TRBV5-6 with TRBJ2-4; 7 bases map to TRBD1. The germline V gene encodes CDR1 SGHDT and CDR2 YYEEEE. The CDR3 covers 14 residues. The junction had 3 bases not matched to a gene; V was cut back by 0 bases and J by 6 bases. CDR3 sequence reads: CASSLGAGGNIQYF. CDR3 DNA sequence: TGTGCCAGCAGCTTGGGCGCAGGGGGAAACATTCAGTACTTC.

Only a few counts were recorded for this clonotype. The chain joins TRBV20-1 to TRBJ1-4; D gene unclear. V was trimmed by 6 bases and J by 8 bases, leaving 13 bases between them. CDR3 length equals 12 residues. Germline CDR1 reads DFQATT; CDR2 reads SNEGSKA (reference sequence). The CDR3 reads CSASGAEEKLFF. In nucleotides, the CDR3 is TGCAGTGCGTCAGGAGCCGAGGAAAAACTGTTTTTT.

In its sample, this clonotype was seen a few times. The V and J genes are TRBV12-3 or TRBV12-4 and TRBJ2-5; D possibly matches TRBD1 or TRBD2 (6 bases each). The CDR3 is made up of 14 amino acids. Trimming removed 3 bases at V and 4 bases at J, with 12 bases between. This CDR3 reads CASSLSRGPETQYF. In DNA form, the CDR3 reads TGTGCCAGCAGTTTGAGCCGGGGGCCAGAGACCCAGTACTTC.

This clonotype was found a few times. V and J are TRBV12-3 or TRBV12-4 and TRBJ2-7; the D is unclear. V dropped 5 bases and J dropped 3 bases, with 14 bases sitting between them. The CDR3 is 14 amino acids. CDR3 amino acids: CASSIGPHGYEQYF. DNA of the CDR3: TGTGCCAGCAGTATCGGGCCCCATGGCTACGAGCAGTACTTC.

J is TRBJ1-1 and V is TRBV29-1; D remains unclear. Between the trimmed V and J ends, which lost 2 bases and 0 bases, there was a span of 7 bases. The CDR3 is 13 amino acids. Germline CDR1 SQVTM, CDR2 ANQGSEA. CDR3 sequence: CSVETWLNTEAFF. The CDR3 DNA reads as TGCAGCGTTGAAACGTGGCTGAACACTGAAGCTTTCTTT. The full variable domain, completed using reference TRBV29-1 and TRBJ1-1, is SAVISQKPSRDICQRGTSLTIQCQVDSQVTMMFWYRQQPGQSLTLIATANQGSEATYESGFVIDKFPISRPNLTFSTLTVSNMSPEDSSIYLCSVETWLNTEAFFGQGTRLTVV.

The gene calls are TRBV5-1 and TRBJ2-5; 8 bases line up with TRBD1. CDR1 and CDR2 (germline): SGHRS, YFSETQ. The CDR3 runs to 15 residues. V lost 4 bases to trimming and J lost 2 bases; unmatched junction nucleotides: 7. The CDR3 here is CASSRNGQGQETQYF. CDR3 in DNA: TGCGCCAGCAGCCGCAACGGACAGGGACAAGAGACCCAGTACTTC.

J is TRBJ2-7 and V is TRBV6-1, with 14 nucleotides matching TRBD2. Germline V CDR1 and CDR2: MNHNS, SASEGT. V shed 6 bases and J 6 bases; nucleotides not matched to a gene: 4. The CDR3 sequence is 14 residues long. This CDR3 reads CASRGLAGVREQYF. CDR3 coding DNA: TGTGCCAGCAGGGGACTAGCGGGAGTACGCGAGCAGTACTTC.

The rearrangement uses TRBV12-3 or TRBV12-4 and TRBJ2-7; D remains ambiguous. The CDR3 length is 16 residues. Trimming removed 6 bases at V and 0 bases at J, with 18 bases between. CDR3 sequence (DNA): TGTGCCAGCAGCTTCGTTGAGAGCTCGAGCTCCTACGAGCAGTACTTC. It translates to CASSFVESSSSYEQYF.

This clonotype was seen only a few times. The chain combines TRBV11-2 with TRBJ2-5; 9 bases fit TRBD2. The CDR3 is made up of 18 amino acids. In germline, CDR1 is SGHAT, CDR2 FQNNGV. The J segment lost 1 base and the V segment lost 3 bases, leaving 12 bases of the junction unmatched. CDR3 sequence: CASSFSGGSGGLQETQYF. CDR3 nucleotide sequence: TGTGCCAGCAGCTTCTCTGGGGGTAGCGGGGGCCTCCAAGAGACCCAGTACTTC.

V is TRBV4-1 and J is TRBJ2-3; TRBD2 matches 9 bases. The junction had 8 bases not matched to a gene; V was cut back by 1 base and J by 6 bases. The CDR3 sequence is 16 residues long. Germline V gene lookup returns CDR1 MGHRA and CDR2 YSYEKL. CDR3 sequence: CASSQATSGLVDTQYF. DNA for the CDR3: TGCGCCAGCAGCCAAGCCACTAGCGGGCTGGTCGATACGCAGTATTTT.

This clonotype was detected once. CDR3 amino acids: CSAIRRGLSSTDTQYF. CDR3 DNA: TGCAGTGCTATCCGTCGCGGGTTATCTAGCACAGATACGCAGTATTTT. The V call is TRBV20-1, the J call TRBJ2-3; tentatively, D is TRBD2 (5 bases). V lost 4 bases, J lost 0 bases, and 17 bases lay in between. Germline values: CDR1 DFQATT, CDR2 SNEGSKA (reference sequence). The CDR3 runs 16 residues.

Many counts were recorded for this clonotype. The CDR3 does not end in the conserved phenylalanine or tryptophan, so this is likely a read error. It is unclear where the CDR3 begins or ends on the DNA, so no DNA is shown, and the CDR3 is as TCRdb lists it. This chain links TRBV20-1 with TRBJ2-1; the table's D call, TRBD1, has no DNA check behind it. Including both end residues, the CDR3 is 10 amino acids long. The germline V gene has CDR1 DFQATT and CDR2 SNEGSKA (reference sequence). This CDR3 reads CSARELGGAL.

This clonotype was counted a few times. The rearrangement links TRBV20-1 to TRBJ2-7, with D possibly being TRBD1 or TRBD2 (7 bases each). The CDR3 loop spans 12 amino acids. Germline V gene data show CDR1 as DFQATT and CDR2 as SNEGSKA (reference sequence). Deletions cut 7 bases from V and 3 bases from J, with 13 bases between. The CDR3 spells CSGQGGIYEQYF. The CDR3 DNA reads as TGCAGTGGGCAGGGGGGGATCTACGAGCAGTACTTC.

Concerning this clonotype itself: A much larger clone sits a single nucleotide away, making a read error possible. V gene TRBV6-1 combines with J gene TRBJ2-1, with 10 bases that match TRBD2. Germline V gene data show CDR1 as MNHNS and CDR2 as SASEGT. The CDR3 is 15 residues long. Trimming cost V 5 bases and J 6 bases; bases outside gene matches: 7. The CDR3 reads CASSKLAGRINEQFF. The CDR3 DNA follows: TGTGCCAGCAGTAAACTAGCGGGAAGGATCAATGAGCAGTTCTTC.

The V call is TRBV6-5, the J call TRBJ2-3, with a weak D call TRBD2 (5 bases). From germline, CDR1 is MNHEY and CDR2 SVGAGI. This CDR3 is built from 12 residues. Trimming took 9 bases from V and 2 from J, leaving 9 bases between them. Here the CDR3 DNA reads TGTGCCAGGTCGGACTTCACAGATACGCAGTATTTT. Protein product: CARSDFTDTQYF.

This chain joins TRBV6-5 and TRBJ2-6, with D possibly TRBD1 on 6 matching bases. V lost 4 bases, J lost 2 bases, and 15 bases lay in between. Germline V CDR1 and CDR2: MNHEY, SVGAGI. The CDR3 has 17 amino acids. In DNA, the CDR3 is TGTGCCAGCAGTTCCCCCAGGGGTGGGCCTGGGGCCAACGTCCTGACTTTC. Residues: CASSSPRGGPGANVLTF.

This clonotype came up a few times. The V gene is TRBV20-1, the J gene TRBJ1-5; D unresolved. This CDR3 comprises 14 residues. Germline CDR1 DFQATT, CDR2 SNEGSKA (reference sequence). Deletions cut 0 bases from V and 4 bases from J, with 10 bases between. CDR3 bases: TGCAGTGCTAGAGATACCCAGTCGAATCAGCCCCAGCATTTT. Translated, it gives CSARDTQSNQPQHF.